Shown below are 26 T cell receptor beta chains from a single sample sequenced in a study of cytomegalovirus exposure and HLA in healthy donors. The primer mix had 60 Vbeta and 13 Jbeta primers. Only in-frame clones appear in the TCRdb table, and some are missing; sequencing was by immunoSEQ multiplex PCR. The sample includes some 250,000 clones, roughly 82% seen only once; the top ten take 5% to 6%. The source material was PBMCs. Receptor source: a woman between 35 and 50 years old in good health and CMV-seropositive.

This clone showed up just a few times. The rearrangement links TRBV4-1 to TRBJ2-2, with D unresolved. V lost 0 bases and J lost 8, with 13 bases in between. The CDR3 has 15 residues. Germline V gene data show CDR1 as MGHRA and CDR2 as YSYEKL. The CDR3 nucleotides are TGCGCCAGCAGCCAAGAGGGCGCTTATGGGGGGGAGCTGTTTTTT. Translated: CASSQEGAYGGELFF.

V is TRBV29-1 and J is TRBJ2-3; no reliable D call. Trimming pared 6 bases from V and 1 base from J, leaving 11 bases between. CDR3 length equals 13 residues. Per germline, CDR1 SQVTM and CDR2 ANQGSEA. The CDR3 here is CSVRSPGTDTQYF. The CDR3 DNA follows: TGCAGCGTGCGGTCCCCGGGCACAGATACGCAGTATTTT.

The sample holds a few counts of this clone. J is TRBJ2-2 and V is TRBV4-1, with 8 bases matching TRBD1. CDR1 and CDR2 (germline): MGHRA, YSYEKL. V shed 0 bases, J shed 5 bases, and the junction held 5 bases outside the gene matches. This CDR3 region has 16 residues. The CDR3 loop is CASSQEAQGGTGELFF. The DNA of the CDR3 is TGCGCCAGCAGCCAAGAAGCACAGGGGGGAACCGGGGAGCTGTTTTTT.

This clone showed up just a few times. The chain couples TRBV6-5 to TRBJ1-1; D is ambiguous. Germline CDR1 MNHEY, CDR2 SVGAGI. V lost 4 bases, J lost 5 bases, and 8 bases lay in between. The CDR3 totals 12 residues. The CDR3 reads CASSLRGTEAFF. DNA of the CDR3: TGTGCCAGCAGTTTACGAGGGACTGAAGCTTTCTTT.

J is TRBJ2-3 and V is TRBV10-3; possibly TRBD2 for D (6 bases). There are 14 residues in the CDR3. Germline CDR1 ENHRY, CDR2 SYGVKD. With 4 bases removed from V and 6 bases from J, the gap between germline ends came to 14 bases. The CDR3 reads CAISGSTSADTQYF. The CDR3 bases are TGTGCCATCAGTGGCTCGACTAGTGCCGATACGCAGTATTTT.

The chain has TRBV27 and TRBJ1-4, with TRBD1 as a possible D gene (5 bases). Germline CDR1 MNHEY, CDR2 SMNVEV (reference sequence). This CDR3 comprises 14 residues. The V and J ends lost 3 bases and 4 bases respectively, with 9 bases between them. The CDR3 is CASSLGLHNEKLFF. CDR3 sequence (DNA): TGTGCCAGCAGTTTGGGACTGCATAATGAAAAACTGTTTTTT.

V usage is TRBV5-1 and J usage is TRBJ2-7, with 9 bases that match TRBD2. This CDR3 has 15 residues. V dropped 5 bases and J dropped 7; count of bases not matched to a gene: 13. CDR1 is SGHRS, CDR2 YFSETQ, per germline. The CDR3 loop reads CASREPSGDPREQYF. CDR3 DNA sequence: TGCGCCAGCAGGGAACCTAGCGGGGACCCTAGGGAGCAGTACTTC.

The chain uses TRBV6-5 and TRBJ2-7; D gene ambiguous. V lost 2 bases and J 0 bases, leaving 11 bases between the germline ends. Germline-derived CDR1 and CDR2 are MNHEY and SVGAGI. The CDR3 totals 15 residues. CDR3 coding DNA: TGTGCCAGCAGTTACGGGTCTAGGAGCTCCTACGAGCAGTACTTC. Its translation: CASSYGSRSSYEQYF.

As DNA, the CDR3 is TGTGCCAGCTCAGAACAGGGGAGCTCCTACGAGCAGTACTTC. Amino acid sequence: CASSEQGSSYEQYF. The J gene is TRBJ2-7, the V gene TRBV18, with 7 bases matching TRBD1. The CDR3 has 14 amino acids. The J segment lost 0 bases and the V segment lost 5 bases, leaving 4 bases of the junction unmatched. Germline V gene data show CDR1 as KGHSH and CDR2 as LQKENI.

The chain recombines TRBV30 with TRBJ1-1; TRBD1 matches 7 bases. Trimming took 1 base from V and 4 from J; bases not matched to a gene: 6. Germline-derived CDR1 and CDR2 are GTSNPN and SVGIG (reference sequence). CDR3 length equals 14 residues. CDR3: CAWSERGRVTEAFF. The CDR3 nucleotides read TGTGCCTGGAGTGAGAGGGGGCGCGTCACTGAAGCTTTCTTT.

V usage is TRBV6-6 and J usage is TRBJ2-3, with 8 bases matching TRBD2. After removal of 4 bases from V and 5 bases from J, the junction contained 8 bases not matched to a gene. CDR3 length: 15 residues. Germline loops: CDR1 MNHNY, CDR2 SVGAGI (reference sequence). As DNA, the CDR3 is TGTGCCAGCAGTTTACGGGGGGGCGGCTTAGATACGCAGTATTTT. Protein product: CASSLRGGGLDTQYF.

Worth noting for this clone: This same CDR3 is encoded by further DNA sequences in the sample. The chain couples TRBV7-3 to TRBJ2-1; the D gene is possibly TRBD1 (6 bases). Germline V gene lookup returns CDR1 SGHTA and CDR2 FQGTGA. V was cut by 5 bases and J by 0 bases, with 11 bases left in between. The CDR3 is 15 amino acids. The CDR3 spells CASSLTGSSYNEQFF. Here the CDR3 DNA reads TGTGCCAGCAGCCTGACAGGTTCCTCCTACAATGAGCAGTTCTTC.

The rearrangement links TRBV7-8 to TRBJ1-3, with a tentative D call TRBD1 (6 bases). Trimming cost V 5 bases and J 5 bases, with 13 bases left between them. Germline V gene lookup returns CDR1 SGHVS and CDR2 FQNEAQ. The CDR3 covers 14 residues. CDR3 sequence: CASSQGGGRNTIYF. Here the CDR3 DNA reads TGTGCCAGCAGCCAAGGGGGTGGGAGAAACACCATATATTTT.

The V gene is TRBV9, the J gene TRBJ2-7, with a weak D call TRBD1 (5 bases). V shed 3 bases and J shed 6 bases, with 7 bases lying between them. The CDR3 consists of 11 residues. Germline V gene lookup returns CDR1 SGDLS and CDR2 YYNGEE. The CDR3 nucleotides read TGTGCCAGCAGCGCAGGGTTCGAGCAGTACTTC. Its translation is CASSAGFEQYF.

This clone was recorded once. One junction end does not reproduce the germline sequence, and a read error may be involved. The chain employs TRBV7-9 and TRBJ1-4; D is undetermined. The germline gives CDR1 SEHNR, CDR2 FQNEAQ (reference sequence). The CDR3 spans 11 residues. CDR3 in amino acids: CSSSPTEKLFF. The DNA for the CDR3 is TGTTCCAGCAGCCCGACAGAAAAACTGTTTTTT.

This rearrangement joins TRBV11-3 to TRBJ1-1, with 10 bases identical to TRBD1. Per germline, CDR1 SGHNT and CDR2 YENEEA. Trimming removed 4 bases from V and 5 bases from J; junction bases left unmatched: 7. CDR3 length: 15 amino acids. The CDR3 DNA reads TGTGCCAGCAGCTCCAGGGGACAGGGGCGTACTGAAGCTTTCTTT. Protein sequence: CASSSRGQGRTEAFF.

The chain uses TRBV7-6 and TRBJ2-5; 9 bases align to TRBD2. The CDR3 covers 15 residues. V shed 2 bases and J 2 bases; nucleotides not matched to a gene: 3. CDR1 is SGHVS, CDR2 FNYEAQ, per germline. The CDR3 DNA follows: TGTGCCAGCAGCTTACTAGCGGGGCGACAAGAGACCCAGTACTTC. Translating gives CASSLLAGRQETQYF.

The rearrangement joins TRBV5-1 to TRBJ1-1, with D possibly being TRBD1 (6 bases). The CDR3 consists of 13 residues. The germline gives CDR1 SGHRS, CDR2 YFSETQ. V was pared by 5 bases and J by 4 bases, with 12 bases between. In nucleotides, the CDR3 is TGCGCCAGCAGTCTACTAGGGGGCACTGAAGCTTTCTTT. Its translation: CASSLLGGTEAFF.

The gene calls are TRBV5-4 and TRBJ2-7; 7 bases align to TRBD1. Trimming removed 3 bases from V and 3 bases from J; junction bases left unmatched: 15. Germline V gene lookup returns CDR1 SGHNT and CDR2 YYREEE (reference sequence). This CDR3 is built from 17 residues. CDR3 coding DNA: TGTGCCAGCAGCTATAAAACTTCGGACAGGTCAGGCTACGAGCAGTACTTC. As protein: CASSYKTSDRSGYEQYF.

The chain links TRBV9 to TRBJ2-6; 8 nucleotides agree with TRBD1. This CDR3 is built from 18 residues. CDR1 and CDR2 (germline): SGDLS, YYNGEE. V was clipped by 0 bases and J by 2 bases; unmatched bases: 7. The CDR3 region has the DNA TGTGCCAGCAGCGTAGAGGCAGGGGGCTATACTGGGGCCAACGTCCTGACTTTC. Translated, it gives CASSVEAGGYTGANVLTF.

This clone was seen once. The chain is built from TRBV29-1 and TRBJ1-1, with D possibly matching TRBD1 (6 bases). Trimming pared 4 bases from V and 5 bases from J, leaving 11 bases between. Germline assignment: CDR1 SQVTM and CDR2 ANQGSEA. The CDR3 length is 12 residues. The DNA of the CDR3 is TGCAGCGTTGGTATACAGGGAACTGAAGCTTTCTTT. It is translated as CSVGIQGTEAFF.

The chain links TRBV7-2 to TRBJ1-1; 7 bases are a match to TRBD1. CDR3 length equals 15 residues. Trimming took 5 bases from V and 1 from J; bases not matched to a gene: 7. Per the germline V gene, CDR1 is SGHTA and CDR2 is FQGNSA. The CDR3 region is CASSVLGQANTEAFF. Here the CDR3 DNA reads TGTGCCAGCAGCGTCCTCGGACAGGCGAACACTGAAGCTTTCTTT.

The chain uses TRBV28 and TRBJ2-7; TRBD2 aligns across 14 bases. V was clipped by 5 bases and J by 11 bases; unmatched bases: 8. In germline, CDR1 is MDHEN, CDR2 SYDVKM. The CDR3 is 14 residues long. CDR3 in amino acids: CASSPAVGLAGEYF. As DNA, the CDR3 is TGTGCCAGCAGTCCCGCTGTGGGACTAGCGGGAGAGTACTTC.

This chain joins TRBV7-9 and TRBJ1-1; possibly TRBD1 for D (5 bases). Germline V gives CDR1 SEHNR, CDR2 FQNEAQ (reference sequence). V lost 0 bases, J lost 3 bases, and 17 bases lay in between. The CDR3 has 17 residues. DNA for the CDR3: TGTGCCAGCAGCTTAGCGCTAATGGGGGGGAGGTACACTGAAGCTTTCTTT. Its protein product is CASSLALMGGRYTEAFF.

This clone occurred a few times. The chain recombines TRBV6-5 with TRBJ2-3; TRBD1 agrees at 8 bases. This CDR3 region has 13 residues. V shed 7 bases and J 6 bases; nucleotides not matched to a gene: 6. From germline, CDR1 is MNHEY and CDR2 SVGAGI. The CDR3 here is CASTDRARDTQYF. CDR3 DNA: TGTGCCAGCACGGACAGGGCGCGGGATACGCAGTATTTT.

This sequence joins TRBV10-3 and TRBJ1-1, with TRBD1 as a possible D gene (5 bases). V was cut by 4 bases and J by 1 base, with 13 bases left in between. Looked up from germline, CDR1 is ENHRY and CDR2 is SYGVKD. The CDR3 consists of 15 residues. The CDR3 here is CAISGLGGRNTEAFF. CDR3 DNA: TGTGCCATCAGTGGGCTGGGGGGTCGGAACACTGAAGCTTTCTTT.